The present T cell receptor beta chain was sequenced within a study of technical replicates of blood from several donors. V shed 3 bases, J shed 5 bases, and the junction held 13 bases outside the gene matches. CDR1 is GTSNPN, CDR2 SVGIG, per germline (reference sequence). CDR3 length: 16 amino acids. Sequenced by immunoSEQ multiplex PCR; TCRdb stores in-frame clones only, minus some. The sample carries 60,000 to 90,000 clones, approximately 96% recorded once. This clonotype was sampled from a human donor in good health. What was sequenced was T cells isolated from PBMCs. This chain links TRBV30 with TRBJ2-7, with TRBD2 identical over 10 bases. CDR3 nucleotide sequence: TGTGCCTGGAGCCCGGCGCTAGCGGGAGAAGGCGACGAGCAGTACTTC. Protein sequence: CAWSPALAGEGDEQYF.